This TCR beta chain was recorded in a study of blood T cells in healthy people across ages (dated by TCRdb to between 2015 and 2016). Some background on the complete study: In model experiments, roughly one uniquely barcoded TCR beta cDNA molecule per two T cells was captured by template switching. The study measured age-related changes in TCR beta repertoire diversity using deep sequencing normalized with unique cDNA molecular identifiers. Four age groups were formed from the donors: young (average 16 years), middle-aged (just under 40), aged (62) and long-lived (around 82). To avoid experimental bias, donors of different ages were distributed randomly across sequencing lanes. Two additional independent replicas of 1 million unique cDNA reads from the same blood draw were analyzed for two donors (one aged 18 to 29 and one aged 80 or older).

The library was prepared using 5' RACE. Reads for this sample came from an Illumina HiSeq 2500. A second roughly 6 to 11 cycle PCR used a sample-barcoded 5' primer and a J-beta primer mix. Each TCR beta cDNA molecule received a unique molecular identifier from a template-switch 5' adaptor carrying 12 random nucleotides. At least 2.5 million CDR3-containing paired-end reads were obtained from each sample. First-strand cDNA was synthesized from all RNA with the Mint cDNA synthesis kit, primed by a TRBC-specific oligonucleotide. Following uracil-DNA glycosylase treatment, a first 18-cycle PCR with universal primers M1SS and BC2_uni_R was performed on all cDNA. As for the authors' bioinformatics: Normalization of each sample was performed by random selection of 1 million high-quality reads, each carrying a distinct molecular identifier. Reads sharing molecular identifiers were discarded rather than binned into consensus sequences. MiTCR, run with a Q25 quality threshold and the strictest error-elimination algorithm, handled CDR3 identification, clonotype clustering and error correction. A nonparametric unseen species model with Euler transformation was used to estimate a lower bound on total TCR beta diversity. In-frame beta chains were kept once TCRdb had trimmed the public reads at Q25 with fastp and called clones with MiXCR. Every distinct CDR3 protein forms one entry, paired with its most common genes and DNA. It is TCRdb's table, rather than the study itself, that gives the V and J calls and clone size. Recorded for this sample are nearly 1 million distinct CDR3 sequences; about 51% of them occurred a single time. The biggest ten clones account for 20% to 25% of the sample.

Systemically healthy Caucasian individuals from Russia, about 38 in total and aged roughly 6 to 100 years, were included as donors. Each donor gave approximately 9.4 milliliters of peripheral blood, drawn into EDTA-treated Vacutainer tubes. Ficoll-Paque density-gradient centrifugation was used to isolate PBMCs, with at least 6.5 million obtained per sample. Trizol reagent was used to extract total RNA from PBMCs, with at least 5 micrograms per sample. The percentages of naive CD45RAhigh/CD27high T cells were determined by flow cytometry on a PBMC aliquot from every donor. Paper-wide results and their limitations: Total diversity estimates from one million sequenced T cells were considered lower bounds and underestimates. Bulk unsorted PBMC profiling prevented conclusive comparison of naive and antigen-experienced compartments. A strong correlation was found between observed TCR beta diversity and the percentage of naive T cells measured by flow cytometry. The long-lived group showed more naive CD4+ T cells, fewer expanded clones and increased TCR diversity than the aged group, suggesting age selection. Donor CMV infection status was unknown, potentially confounding age-related changes in expanded clonotypes. As age increased, observed TCR beta diversity per million T cells dropped in a roughly linear way, and a significant reduction was already evident by age about 40.

A note on this clonotype: The antigen it recognizes is unknown. No much larger clonotype is one base removed from it; base qualities were not supplied.

The sequenced sample was blood. The source is a woman aged 60-70 years in good health.

The sequenced DNA is TGTGCCAGCAGTGAACCTCGGAGGAGGAATGAGCAGTACTTC. Protein translation: CASSEPRRRNEQYF. Recombination linked TRBV2 to TRBJ2-5; a tentative D call is TRBD2 (5 bases match). The germline V gene yields SNHLY for CDR1 and FYNNEI for CDR2. V lost 2 bases and J lost 11 bases; the stretch between them is 18 bases long. From the cysteine up to the phenylalanine, the CDR3 has a length of 14 residues. The CDR3 DNA has 42 bases and is translated from base 1.